This T cell receptor (beta chain) derives from a study of response to subunit inactivated influenza vaccine. Ten or more counts support this clonotype. Its antigen is undetermined. Points from the study as a whole: A suggestion made by the authors is that each seasonal influenza vaccination recruits few new T cells.

Each CDR3 protein is one row after TCRdb ran MiXCR on the RT-PCR reads. The sample records hundreds of thousands of distinct CDR3 sequences, 7.5% to 8.5% being singletons. Germline values: CDR1 SGHAT, CDR2 FQNNGV. The CDR3 runs 14 residues. Trimming removed 0 bases at V and 9 bases at J, with 13 bases between. The receptor comes from a man aged 50-75 years who received an inactivated influenza vaccine. The sequences come from PBMCs from blood, collected approximately 25 months after vaccination. The chain carries TRBV11-2 and TRBJ2-3; either TRBD1 or TRBD2 may fit D (6 bases each). CDR3 amino acids: CASSLELGGQTQYF. CDR3 DNA: TGTGCCAGCAGCTTAGAGCTGGGAGGACAGACGCAGTATTTT.